This T cell receptor beta chain was captured by sequencing in a study of blood T cell repertoires in COVID-19. Study context: COVID-19 samples from acute and convalescent phases originated in the United States, Italy and Spain.

Trimming took off 7 bases at V and 7 bases at J, with 19 bases between the two ends. The CDR3 sequence is 15 residues long. Germline V gene lookup returns CDR1 SNHLY and CDR2 FYNNEI. Source study methods: The authors estimated nucleated cell counts from reference gene primer amplification. Sequenced by immunoSEQ multiplex PCR; TCRdb stores in-frame clones only, minus some. D and trimming were read from the DNA, whereas the V and J calls and clone size are those reported in that table. In the table there are 200,000 to 250,000 clones, 84% of which are singletons. The study assigned cohorts using participant-reported clinical history. Among Cohort 3 donors, those recovered had two negative PCRs, clearance, or symptom resolution. In this sample, this clone turned up a few times.

The specimen sequenced was PBMCs or T cells enriched from blood (not recorded which). The sequence derives from a man aged 60 to 69 who had recovered from COVID-19. The rearrangement uses TRBV2 and TRBJ1-4, with TRBD1 as a possible D gene (6 bases). CDR3 coding DNA: TGTGCCAGCAACGTGGCACAGGGCGGCGGTGAAAAACTGTTTTTT. Encoded protein: CASNVAQGGGEKLFF.